The 20 T cell receptor beta chains below were found in one sample sequenced in a study of CD8+ T cells in alopecia areata. The treatment here: oral pan-JAK inhibitor, 5-10 mg twice daily. As the sequencing template, cDNA was produced by extracting RNA and reverse transcribing it. Clones were sequenced by immunoSEQ multiplex PCR, and TCRdb holds only the in-frame ones, with some missing. This table holds about 200,000 clones, about three fifths found once. The material sequenced was CD4+ T cells sorted from blood, taken at week 24, from a patient treated with tofacitinib. All receptors come from a human donor with alopecia areata.

The J gene is TRBJ2-2, the V gene TRBV19; 9 nucleotides agree with TRBD1. The CDR3 is 18 amino acids. J lost 0 bases, V lost 5 bases, and 10 bases had no gene match. In germline, CDR1 is LNHDA, CDR2 SQIVND (reference sequence). CDR3: CASSAGTGPYANTGELFF. Written as DNA, the CDR3 is TGTGCCAGTAGTGCCGGGACAGGGCCTTACGCGAACACCGGGGAGCTGTTTTTT.

The rearrangement joins TRBV7-2 to TRBJ2-3, with a possible D match to TRBD1 (6 bases). This CDR3 has 17 residues. The V end lost 4 bases, the J end lost 2 bases, and 19 bases lay between the germline ends. Germline V CDR1 and CDR2: SGHTA, FQGNSA. CDR3 coding DNA: TGTGCCAGCAGCTCAGACAGGTCGGGTATGGTCACAGATACGCAGTATTTT. Translated: CASSSDRSGMVTDTQYF.

This rearrangement joins TRBV7-2 to TRBJ1-2; D is unclear. The CDR3 loop spans 15 amino acids. Germline loops: CDR1 SGHTA, CDR2 FQGNSA. V dropped 1 base and J dropped 4 bases, with 13 bases sitting between them. The CDR3 loop reads CASSLDEAGIYGYTF. The CDR3 nucleotides read TGTGCCAGCAGCTTAGACGAAGCAGGCATCTATGGCTACACCTTC.

V gene TRBV7-2 combines with J gene TRBJ2-2, with D possibly matching TRBD2 (6 bases). CDR1 and CDR2 (germline): SGHTA, FQGNSA. V was trimmed by 1 base and J by 7 bases, leaving 13 bases between them. The CDR3 consists of 15 residues. CDR3 in DNA: TGTGCCAGCAGCTTAGTCATCGGAGGGAGCGGGGAGCTGTTTTTT. Its protein is CASSLVIGGSGELFF.

The chain uses TRBV6-1 and TRBJ2-2; D is ambiguous. CDR3 length equals 14 residues. Trimming pared 1 base from V and 6 bases from J, leaving 9 bases between. CDR1 is MNHNS, CDR2 SASEGT, per germline. The CDR3 is CASSEVESPGELFF. CDR3 coding DNA: TGTGCCAGCAGTGAAGTAGAGTCCCCCGGGGAGCTGTTTTTT.

DNA of the CDR3: TGTGCCAGCAGTGGTGGTCTCCGGGGCACAGATACGCAGTATTTT. This codes for CASSGGLRGTDTQYF. The gene calls are TRBV2 and TRBJ2-3; unclear D gene. Trimming took 4 bases from V and 1 from J, leaving 12 bases between them. The CDR3 has 15 residues. Per germline, CDR1 SNHLY and CDR2 FYNNEI.

Written as DNA, the CDR3 is TGTGCCAGCAGTTTAGGGGTAATAGCGGGAGGTTCAGCTCACGAGCAGTACTTC. This translates into CASSLGVIAGGSAHEQYF. J is TRBJ2-7 and V is TRBV27, with 10 bases identical to TRBD2. The germline CDR1 and CDR2 sequences are MNHEY and SMNVEV (reference sequence). The CDR3 spans 18 residues. V gave up 2 bases and J gave up 5 bases; unmatched junction bases: 15.

This clone was detected a few times. This sequence joins TRBV27 and TRBJ2-6; D is tentatively TRBD1 or TRBD2 (6 bases each). The CDR3 contains 15 residues. CDR1 and CDR2 from the germline V gene are MNHEY and SMNVEV (reference sequence). V lost 8 bases, J lost 0 bases, and 11 bases lay in between. The CDR3 bases are TGTGCCAGCCGAGGGGGGTTCTCTGGGGCCAACGTCCTGACTTTC. Amino acid sequence: CASRGGFSGANVLTF.

The chain has TRBV30 and TRBJ2-1; no firm D call. In germline, CDR1 is GTSNPN, CDR2 SVGIG (reference sequence). Trimming shortened V by 4 bases and J by 0 bases, and 10 bases separated the two germline ends. The CDR3 has 14 amino acids. CDR3 nucleotides: TGTGCCTGGAAGGGCAGTCTCTCCTACAATGAGCAGTTCTTC. Translated, it gives CAWKGSLSYNEQFF. Together with reference TRBV30 and TRBJ2-1, the CDR3 gives the full variable domain: SQTIHQWPATLVQPVGSPLSLECTVEGTSNPNLYWYRQAAGRGLQLLFYSVGIGQISSEVPQNLSASRPQDRQFILSSKKLLLSDSGFYLCAWKGSLSYNEQFFGPGTRLTVL.

The genes are TRBV18 and TRBJ2-7, with TRBD2 matching 11 bases. This CDR3 is built from 16 residues. Germline CDR1 and CDR2: KGHSH and LQKENI. With 5 bases clipped from V and 1 base from J, the junction kept 7 bases outside the gene matches. DNA for the CDR3: TGTGCCAGCTCAGCCCCTAGCGGGGGGAATTCCTACGAGCAGTACTTC. Its protein is CASSAPSGGNSYEQYF.

This clone was observed a few times. This chain links TRBV6-1 with TRBJ1-4, with 12 bases aligning to TRBD1. CDR1 and CDR2 (germline): MNHNS, SASEGT. CDR3 length: 15 amino acids. Losses at the gene ends were 6 bases for V and 8 bases for J; bases not matched to a gene: 7. This chain's CDR3 is CASSRAGTGGEKLFF. As DNA, the CDR3 is TGTGCCAGCAGCCGGGCCGGGACAGGGGGCGAAAAACTGTTTTTT.

CDR3 nucleotides: TGCGCCAGCAGCTTGGCCGGGACAGGGATAGAAGAGACCCAGTACTTC. The encoded protein is CASSLAGTGIEETQYF. The V gene is TRBV5-1, the J gene TRBJ2-5; TRBD1 aligns across 9 bases. The junction had 6 bases not matched to a gene; V was cut back by 0 bases and J by 3 bases. Germline CDR1 reads SGHRS; CDR2 reads YFSETQ. This CDR3 region has 16 residues.

CDR3 coding DNA: TGTGCCAGCAGCTTAGAGGCGAGACATACGCAGTATTTT. Residues: CASSLEARHTQYF. This chain links TRBV7-2 with TRBJ2-3; D is ambiguous. V shed 1 base and J shed 7 bases, with 9 bases lying between them. CDR1 and CDR2 (germline): SGHTA, FQGNSA. The CDR3 is 13 amino acids.

The gene calls are TRBV7-2 and TRBJ1-1; TRBD1 aligns across 8 bases. The CDR3 sequence is 15 residues long. Germline assignment: CDR1 SGHTA and CDR2 FQGNSA. J was trimmed by 11 bases and V by 1 base; bases with no gene match: 12. The CDR3 bases are TGTGCCAGCAGCTTAGGCGTCCAGGGGGCTCGTATCGCTTTCTTT. Protein product: CASSLGVQGARIAFF.

This clone was picked up one time. The chain combines TRBV5-6 with TRBJ1-2; tentative D call: TRBD1 (6 bases). Trimming removed 2 bases from V and 6 bases from J, with 14 bases in between. The CDR3 runs to 14 residues. Germline CDR1 reads SGHDT; CDR2 reads YYEEEE. As DNA, the CDR3 is TGTGCCAGCAGCTTCTCTCTACAGGGCGATGGCTACACCTTC. This sequence encodes CASSFSLQGDGYTF.

The chain joins TRBV30 to TRBJ1-2, with 8 bases fitting TRBD1. Germline loops: CDR1 GTSNPN, CDR2 SVGIG (reference sequence). After removal of 2 bases from V and 4 bases from J, the junction contained 3 bases not matched to a gene. CDR3 length: 13 residues. CDR3 sequence: CAWSPTGGYGYTF. As DNA, the CDR3 is TGTGCCTGGAGTCCCACAGGGGGCTATGGCTACACCTTC.

V gene TRBV7-8 combines with J gene TRBJ1-5; 8 nucleotides match TRBD1. The ends lost 5 bases at V and 1 base at J; junction bases unmatched: 10. The CDR3 is 17 amino acids. Germline V CDR1 and CDR2: SGHVS, FQNEAQ. CDR3 in amino acids: CASSDYGQGGSNQPQHF. The CDR3 region has the DNA TGTGCCAGCAGCGATTACGGACAGGGTGGAAGCAATCAGCCCCAGCATTTT.

This clone has more than one count but fewer than ten. The chain joins TRBV12-5 to TRBJ2-2; 7 bases fit TRBD1. The CDR3 runs to 16 residues. Germline CDR1 and CDR2: LGHNT and FRNRAP. Losses at the gene ends were 0 bases for V and 4 bases for J; bases not matched to a gene: 5. The CDR3 is CASGLVDPGGTGELFF. In DNA form, the CDR3 reads TGTGCTAGTGGTTTGGTTGACCCAGGGGGCACCGGGGAGCTGTTTTTT. Filled out from reference TRBV12-5 and TRBJ2-2, the complete variable domain reads DARVTQTPRHKVTEMGQEVTMRCQPILGHNTVFWYRQTMMQGLELLAYFRNRAPLDDSGMPKDRFSAEMPDATLATLKIQPSEPRDSAVYFCASGLVDPGGTGELFFGEGSRLTVL.

As to this clone: The sample carries other DNA sequences with the same CDR3. The rearrangement uses TRBV7-9 and TRBJ1-5, with D unclear. The CDR3 contains 14 residues. V lost 3 bases to trimming and J lost 7 bases, with 13 bases between them. CDR1 SEHNR and CDR2 FQNEAQ come from the germline V gene (reference sequence). CDR3 coding DNA: TGTGCCAGCAGCTTGGATGGGTCCTGGCAGCCCCAGCATTTT. Residues: CASSLDGSWQPQHF.

This clone has just a few counts. The chain couples TRBV9 to TRBJ2-3; 7 nucleotides agree with TRBD2. This CDR3 region has 15 residues. The V gene end was trimmed by 3 bases and the J gene end by 2 bases; junction bases not matched to a gene: 6. Per germline, CDR1 SGDLS and CDR2 YYNGEE. The CDR3, as DNA: TGTGCCAGCAGCGCAAGCGGGACCTTCACAGATACGCAGTATTTT. Its translation: CASSASGTFTDTQYF.